The 32 T cell receptor beta chains below come from one sample, sequenced in a study of response to subunit inactivated influenza vaccine. TCRdb itself ran the RT-PCR reads through MiXCR, one entry per CDR3 protein. Of hundreds of thousands of distinct CDR3 sequences in the sample, 15% to 20% were seen once. The material was PBMCs from blood, obtained more than 4 days after vaccination. These receptors were taken from a man aged 45-65 years who received an inactivated influenza vaccine.

The chain uses TRBV9 and TRBJ2-7; TRBD2 matches at 11 bases. This CDR3 is built from 15 residues. The V gene's germline CDR1 is SGDLS and CDR2 YYNGEE. V dropped 4 bases and J dropped 3; count of bases not matched to a gene: 6. CDR3: CASSTGTSGIYEQYF. The CDR3, as DNA: TGTGCCAGCAGCACTGGGACTAGCGGAATCTACGAGCAGTACTTC.

V is TRBV7-2 and J is TRBJ2-3; D unclear. CDR3 length equals 13 residues. V shed 4 bases and J shed 6 bases, with 11 bases lying between them. Germline V lookup: CDR1 SGHTA, CDR2 FQGNSA. The CDR3 DNA reads TGTGCCAGCAGCTCCGCCCTATTGGATACGCAGTATTTT. This sequence encodes CASSSALLDTQYF.

This clonotype has more than one count but fewer than ten. A much larger clone is a single base away; this may be a read error. V and J are TRBV9 and TRBJ2-3; TRBD2 matches at 8 bases. This CDR3 region has 16 residues. Germline CDR1 and CDR2: SGDLS and YYNGEE. The CDR3 is CASSVAAGGGSDMQYF. DNA of the CDR3: TGTGCCAGCAGCGTAGCGGCGGGGGGTGGGTCCGATATGCAGTATTTT.

This clonotype was picked up a small number of times. The V call is TRBV29-1, the J call TRBJ2-3; D is unresolved. Trimming cost V 5 bases and J 3 bases, with 9 bases left between them. In germline, CDR1 is SQVTM, CDR2 ANQGSEA. The CDR3 is 12 amino acids. In nucleotides, the CDR3 is TGCAGCGTTAACGACGGAACAGATACGCAGTATTTT. Translating it yields CSVNDGTDTQYF.

V usage is TRBV27 and J usage is TRBJ2-1; 13 nucleotides align to TRBD2. V dropped 7 bases and J dropped 0; count of bases not matched to a gene: 9. The germline V gene has CDR1 MNHEY and CDR2 SMNVEV (reference sequence). This CDR3 contains 18 residues. CDR3 residues: CASNTGLAGASSYNEQFF. The DNA of the CDR3 is TGTGCCAGCAACACAGGACTAGCGGGAGCCAGCTCCTACAATGAGCAGTTCTTC.

This clonotype has more than one count but fewer than ten. The V gene is TRBV29-1, the J gene TRBJ2-4; TRBD1 or TRBD2 may be the D gene (5 bases each). CDR3 length: 12 amino acids. Looked up from germline, CDR1 is SQVTM and CDR2 is ANQGSEA. V was shortened by 4 bases and J by 8 bases, with 12 bases between the two germline ends. The CDR3 sequence: CSVAGMGDIQYF. CDR3 sequence (DNA): TGCAGCGTTGCGGGGATGGGGGACATTCAGTACTTC.

The table lists this clonotype with many counts. This rearrangement joins TRBV10-3 to TRBJ2-1, with D possibly TRBD2 on 7 matching bases. Germline assignment: CDR1 ENHRY and CDR2 SYGVKD. V lost 8 bases, J lost 10 bases, and 21 bases lay in between. The CDR3 has 14 amino acids. CDR3 in amino acids: CAIGPRGGLKEQFF. CDR3 in DNA: TGTGCCATCGGACCGAGGGGGGGTTTAAAAGAGCAGTTCTTC.

The genes are TRBV20-1 and TRBJ1-1; TRBD1 might be the D (5 bases). The CDR3 totals 14 residues. The V end was cut by 6 bases, the J end by 0 bases, with 14 bases between. Germline-derived CDR1 and CDR2 are DFQATT and SNEGSKA (reference sequence). CDR3 nucleotides: TGCAGTGCCTCGAGGGGCAGCATGAACACTGAAGCTTTCTTT. Residues: CSASRGSMNTEAFF.

This clonotype turned up a few times. This chain connects TRBV5-1 to TRBJ2-2, with D perhaps being TRBD1 or TRBD2 (5 bases each). CDR3 length: 15 residues. V lost 0 bases to trimming and J lost 4 bases, with 10 bases between them. Germline V CDR1 and CDR2: SGHRS, YFSETQ. In DNA form, the CDR3 reads TGCGCCAGCAGCTTGGCCGAGGGACCCACCGGGGAGCTGTTTTTT. Translating gives CASSLAEGPTGELFF. Full variable domain (outside the CDR3, taken from reference TRBV5-1 and TRBJ2-2): KAGVTQTPRYLIKTRGQQVTLSCSPISGHRSVSWYQQTPGQGLQFLFEYFSETQRNKGNFPGRFSGRQFSNSRSEMNVSTLELGDSALYLCASSLAEGPTGELFFGEGSRLTVL.

The chain links TRBV20-1 to TRBJ2-5, with TRBD1 matching over 8 bases. The V segment lost 0 bases and the J segment 4 bases; nucleotides outside the gene matches: 4. The CDR3 consists of 14 residues. The germline V gene has CDR1 DFQATT and CDR2 SNEGSKA (reference sequence). This chain's CDR3 is CSARDPDRGETQYF. The CDR3 nucleotides read TGCAGTGCTAGAGATCCAGACAGGGGAGAGACCCAGTACTTC.

The chain links TRBV10-3 to TRBJ1-4; 8 bases match TRBD1. This CDR3 region has 15 residues. The V and J ends lost 11 bases and 5 bases, in that order; junction bases with no gene match: 13. The germline V gene has CDR1 ENHRY and CDR2 SYGVKD. CDR3: CAAGQGPAENEKLFF. CDR3 in DNA: TGTGCCGCAGGACAGGGACCGGCAGAGAATGAAAAACTGTTTTTT.

The chain combines TRBV10-3 with TRBJ2-3, with 7 bases identical to TRBD1. CDR1 ENHRY and CDR2 SYGVKD come from the germline V gene. This CDR3 region has 14 residues. J was trimmed by 0 bases and V by 8 bases; bases with no gene match: 5. The CDR3 spells CAIAQGDSTDTQYF. CDR3 coding DNA: TGTGCCATCGCTCAGGGGGACAGCACAGATACGCAGTATTTT.

This clonotype was detected only a few times. The CDR3 loop is CSVAGTKRETQYF. The CDR3 region has the DNA TGCAGCGTAGCCGGGACTAAGAGGGAGACCCAGTACTTC. The V gene is TRBV29-1, the J gene TRBJ2-5; 7 nucleotides align to TRBD2. The germline V gene encodes CDR1 SQVTM and CDR2 ANQGSEA. V shed 6 bases and J 5 bases; nucleotides not matched to a gene: 9. The CDR3 runs to 13 residues.

CDR3 DNA sequence: TGTGCCAGCAGCCAAGAGGTAGTAACCGTCGGAGATACGCAGTATTTT. It translates to CASSQEVVTVGDTQYF. This chain links TRBV4-2 with TRBJ2-3; D ambiguous. CDR3 size: 16 residues. With 0 bases removed from V and 5 bases from J, the gap between germline ends came to 15 bases. The V gene's germline CDR1 is LGHNA and CDR2 YNFKEQ.

This clonotype occurred a few times. The rearrangement uses TRBV10-3 and TRBJ2-1; D might be TRBD2 (6 bases). The CDR3 runs 19 residues. The germline V gene has CDR1 ENHRY and CDR2 SYGVKD. The V end was cut by 5 bases, the J end by 2 bases, with 25 bases between. CDR3 in DNA: TGTGCCATCAGTTTCCGGCCTGTCGGCGGGATGATACCCTACAATGAGCAGTTCTTC. This codes for CAISFRPVGGMIPYNEQFF.

This clonotype was seen only a few times. The V gene is TRBV3-1, the J gene TRBJ2-7; TRBD1 is a possible D gene (5 bases). CDR1 is LGHDT, CDR2 YNNKEL, per germline (reference sequence). V lost 0 bases and J lost 6, with 15 bases in between. There are 15 residues in the CDR3. The CDR3 coding sequence is TGTGCCAGCAGCCAAGAGCTGGGGCGCTTCTTCGAGCAGTACTTC. Amino acids: CASSQELGRFFEQYF.

The genes are TRBV6-2 or TRBV6-3 and TRBJ2-7; tentatively, D is TRBD1 or TRBD2 (5 bases each). The CDR3 consists of 16 residues. V was shortened by 6 bases and J by 2 bases, with 20 bases between the two germline ends. Germline V lookup: CDR1 MNHEY, CDR2 SVGEGT. The CDR3 nucleotides read TGTGCCAGCAGACTTCAGGGACGATGGAGGCCCTACGAGCAGTACTTC. This gives the protein CASRLQGRWRPYEQYF.

This clonotype was counted once. J is TRBJ2-5 and V is TRBV20-1, with TRBD1 identical over 9 bases. There are 13 residues in the CDR3. The V gene end was trimmed by 6 bases and the J gene end by 5 bases; junction bases not matched to a gene: 7. Per germline, CDR1 DFQATT and CDR2 SNEGSKA (reference sequence). CDR3 nucleotides: TGCAGTGCCCGAAGGACAGGGGTGGAGACCCAGTACTTC. This translates into CSARRTGVETQYF.

The chain links TRBV5-1 to TRBJ2-1; D ambiguous. The germline CDR1 and CDR2 sequences are SGHRS and YFSETQ. The V end lost 4 bases, the J end lost 3 bases, and 14 bases lay between the germline ends. The CDR3 extends over 15 amino acids. The CDR3 sequence is CASSPPANSYNEQFF. In DNA form, the CDR3 reads TGCGCCAGCAGCCCCCCTGCGAACAGCTACAATGAGCAGTTCTTC.

This clonotype occurred a few times. The chain joins TRBV11-2 to TRBJ2-7; TRBD1 might be the D (6 bases). V lost 4 bases to trimming and J lost 4 bases, with 14 bases between them. Germline loops: CDR1 SGHAT, CDR2 FQNNGV. CDR3 size: 14 residues. The CDR3 sequence is CASSSPGHLYEQYF. The CDR3 coding sequence is TGTGCCAGCAGCTCCCCGGGACACCTATACGAGCAGTACTTC.

This chain uses TRBV7-2 with TRBJ2-5; TRBD2 aligns across 9 bases. Trimming cost V 1 base and J 4 bases; bases outside gene matches: 4. This CDR3 comprises 15 residues. Germline CDR1 is SGHTA and CDR2 is FQGNSA. The CDR3 protein is CASSLGSGGRETQYF. CDR3 nucleotide sequence: TGTGCCAGCAGCTTAGGAAGCGGGGGGAGAGAGACCCAGTACTTC.

The rearrangement uses TRBV12-3 or TRBV12-4 and TRBJ2-7; 16 bases map to TRBD2. The CDR3 runs 14 residues. CDR3 in amino acids: CEPGLAGGLGEQYF. CDR3 bases: TGTGAACCGGGACTAGCGGGGGGGCTGGGAGAGCAGTACTTC.

There are a few counts of this clonotype. The gene calls are TRBV12-3 or TRBV12-4 and TRBJ2-1; 12 bases agree with TRBD1. Trimming cost V 6 bases and J 8 bases; bases outside gene matches: 8. CDR3 length: 15 residues. CDR3 residues: CASSFTGTGGYEQFF. In DNA form, the CDR3 reads TGTGCCAGCAGCTTTACCGGGACAGGGGGCTATGAGCAGTTCTTC.

At least ten counts were recorded for this clonotype. This chain connects TRBV12-3 or TRBV12-4 to TRBJ2-4; 10 nucleotides line up with TRBD1. The ends lost 5 bases at V and 0 bases at J; junction bases unmatched: 7. The length of the CDR3 is 17 residues. CDR3 in amino acids: CASSPGTGEIAKNIQYF. Written as DNA, the CDR3 is TGTGCCAGCAGTCCCGGGACAGGGGAGATAGCCAAAAACATTCAGTACTTC.

V and J are TRBV11-1 and TRBJ2-1; 14 bases fit TRBD2. Germline-derived CDR1 and CDR2 are SGHAT and FQDESV (reference sequence). The J segment lost 2 bases and the V segment lost 3 bases, leaving 6 bases of the junction unmatched. The CDR3 loop spans 18 amino acids. The CDR3 reads CASSLLPGLAGAYNEQFF. Written as DNA, the CDR3 is TGTGCCAGCAGCTTGTTACCGGGACTAGCGGGGGCCTACAATGAGCAGTTCTTC.

This clonotype was counted a few times. The chain is built from TRBV7-2 and TRBJ1-4; TRBD1 might be the D (5 bases). Per the germline V gene, CDR1 is SGHTA and CDR2 is FQGNSA. The CDR3 is made up of 15 amino acids. Trimming stripped 0 bases from V and 8 bases from J, with 13 bases between. CDR3 nucleotides: TGTGCCAGCAGCTTAGCGCGGGGGGTTGAGGAAAAACTGTTTTTT. Translating gives CASSLARGVEEKLFF.

V gene TRBV2 combines with J gene TRBJ2-1; no clear D gene. Between the trimmed V and J ends, which lost 11 bases and 3 bases, there was a span of 20 bases. CDR3 size: 15 residues. Germline V CDR1 and CDR2: SNHLY, FYNNEI. DNA of the CDR3: TGTGCCGCAAGACCCGACTCGAACCACTACAATGAGCAGTTCTTC. Translated, it gives CAARPDSNHYNEQFF.

This chain uses TRBV20-1 with TRBJ1-2, with D hard to call. The CDR3 totals 14 residues. The V gene's germline CDR1 is DFQATT and CDR2 SNEGSKA (reference sequence). V dropped 2 bases and J dropped 3 bases, with 13 bases sitting between them. The DNA of the CDR3 is TGCAGTGCTAGATCCCCCGAAGGGCACTATGGCTACACCTTC. Its translation is CSARSPEGHYGYTF.

This clonotype showed up many times. The chain couples TRBV12-3 or TRBV12-4 to TRBJ2-1; D is ambiguous. V was shortened by 2 bases and J by 5 bases, with 13 bases between the two germline ends. The CDR3 length is 15 residues. CDR3: CASSLRSQKNNEQFF. As DNA, the CDR3 is TGTGCCAGCAGTTTAAGGTCCCAGAAGAACAATGAGCAGTTCTTC.

This clonotype was seen many times. This sequence joins TRBV25-1 and TRBJ2-1; 9 bases agree with TRBD1. The CDR3 loop spans 18 amino acids. V was pared by 4 bases and J by 4 bases, with 14 bases of the junction left unmatched. Germline loops: CDR1 MGHDK, CDR2 SYGVNS. CDR3 residues: CASSGGQDRGARYNEQFF. As DNA, the CDR3 is TGTGCCAGCAGTGGGGGGCAGGACAGGGGCGCGCGATACAATGAGCAGTTCTTC.

The chain couples TRBV11-1 to TRBJ2-1; 8 nucleotides line up with TRBD2. In germline, CDR1 is SGHAT, CDR2 FQDESV (reference sequence). V was pared by 2 bases and J by 7 bases, with 7 bases of the junction left unmatched. The CDR3 is 15 amino acids. CDR3 coding DNA: TGTGCCAGCAGCTTAAGGAGCGGGGGTATAAATGAGCAGTTCTTC. It specifies CASSLRSGGINEQFF.

This chain joins TRBV12-3 or TRBV12-4 and TRBJ2-2, with TRBD2 identical over 8 bases. V shed 5 bases and J 5 bases; nucleotides not matched to a gene: 7. The CDR3 extends over 15 amino acids. CDR3 in amino acids: CASSTFGGVTGELFF. CDR3 DNA sequence: TGTGCCAGCAGTACCTTCGGGGGGGTGACCGGGGAGCTGTTTTTT.